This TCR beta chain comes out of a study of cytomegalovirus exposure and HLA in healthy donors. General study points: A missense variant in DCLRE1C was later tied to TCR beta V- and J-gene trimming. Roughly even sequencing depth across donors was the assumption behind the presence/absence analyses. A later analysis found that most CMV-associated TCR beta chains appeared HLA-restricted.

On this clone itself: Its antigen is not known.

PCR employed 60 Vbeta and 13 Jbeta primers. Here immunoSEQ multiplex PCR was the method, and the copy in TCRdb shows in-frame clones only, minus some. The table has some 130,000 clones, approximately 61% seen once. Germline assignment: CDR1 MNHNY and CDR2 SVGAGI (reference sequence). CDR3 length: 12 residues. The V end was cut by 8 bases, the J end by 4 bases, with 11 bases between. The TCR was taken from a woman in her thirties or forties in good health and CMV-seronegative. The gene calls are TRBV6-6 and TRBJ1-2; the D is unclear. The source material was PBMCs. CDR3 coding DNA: TGTGCCAGCCGTAGCTTCTCCTATGGCTACACCTTC. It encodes CASRSFSYGYTF.